A single sample gave rise to the 3 T cell receptor beta chains below, sequenced in a study of blood T cell repertoires in COVID-19 (TCRdb year 2020). The library was made by the immunoSEQ multiplex PCR assay. TCRdb took this table from immuneACCESS and kept in-frame rearrangements with V and J called. Such tables lack part of the clones; where checked against another copy, unresolved V genes explain under half of the gap, and the rest is unexplained. The sample includes just over 150,000 clones, with roughly 93% observed a single time. Over 3.5% of the sample rests with the top ten. The material sequenced was peripheral blood. Every receptor here comes from a woman between 50 and 59 years old with acute or convalescent COVID-19.

This clone was picked up one time. The V call is TRBV19, the J call TRBJ2-6; possible D gene TRBD2, 6 bases. V dropped 5 bases and J dropped 4 bases, with 15 bases sitting between them. Germline V gives CDR1 LNHDA, CDR2 SQIVND (reference sequence). This CDR3 comprises 16 residues. The CDR3 DNA reads as TGTGCCAGTAGTTCACTAGGGACTGGAGGGGCCAACGTCCTGACTTTC. Translated: CASSSLGTGGANVLTF.

This clone was detected once. For the CDR3, the DNA is TGTGCCAGCAGCTGGCGGGGGGCAACTAATGAAAAACTGTTTTTT. Translating it yields CASSWRGATNEKLFF. This chain connects TRBV5-4 to TRBJ1-4, with D perhaps TRBD1 (5 bases). The length of the CDR3 is 15 residues. Deletions cut 3 bases from V and 0 bases from J, with 9 bases between. Germline lookup yields CDR1 SGHNT and CDR2 YYREEE (reference sequence).

J is TRBJ1-1 and V is TRBV6-4; no reliable D call. V lost 4 bases and J 2 bases, leaving 14 bases between the germline ends. The germline V gene has CDR1 MRHNA and CDR2 SNTAGT. CDR3 length equals 15 residues. CDR3 amino acids: CASSVEGGINTEAFF. The CDR3 region has the DNA TGTGCCAGCAGTGTAGAAGGCGGTATAAACACTGAAGCTTTCTTT.